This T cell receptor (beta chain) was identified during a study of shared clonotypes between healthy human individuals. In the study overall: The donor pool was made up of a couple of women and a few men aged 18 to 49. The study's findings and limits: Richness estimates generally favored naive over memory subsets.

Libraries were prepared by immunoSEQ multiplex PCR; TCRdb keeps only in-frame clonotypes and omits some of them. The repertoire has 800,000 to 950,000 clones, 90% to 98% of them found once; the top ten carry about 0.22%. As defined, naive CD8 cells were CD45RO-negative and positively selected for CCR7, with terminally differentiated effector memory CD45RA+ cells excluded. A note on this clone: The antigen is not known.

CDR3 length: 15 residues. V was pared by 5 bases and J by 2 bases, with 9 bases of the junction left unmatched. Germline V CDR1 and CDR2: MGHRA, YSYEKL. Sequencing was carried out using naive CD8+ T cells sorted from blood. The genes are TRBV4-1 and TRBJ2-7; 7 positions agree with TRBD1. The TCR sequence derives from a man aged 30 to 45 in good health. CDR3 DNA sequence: TGCGCCAGCAGCGAAGCCGGGACAGTCACCTACGAGCAGTACTTC. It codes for CASSEAGTVTYEQYF.